This passage covers 7 T cell receptor beta chains from one sample sequenced in a study of cytomegalovirus exposure and HLA in healthy donors. The study ran its PCR with 60 Vbeta and 13 Jbeta primers. The repertoire was sequenced with immunoSEQ multiplex PCR; TCRdb's copy has only in-frame clones and lacks some. The data show around 83,000 clones, roughly 78% seen once. Sequencing was carried out using PBMCs. The source is a male donor in good health and CMV-seropositive.

The chain is built from TRBV5-1 and TRBJ2-5, with 7 bases lining up with TRBD2. This CDR3 has 14 amino acids. J was trimmed by 3 bases and V by 5 bases; bases with no gene match: 7. The germline V gene encodes CDR1 SGHRS and CDR2 YFSETQ. This chain's CDR3 is CASSTSANEETQYF. CDR3 sequence (DNA): TGCGCCAGCAGTACTAGCGCGAACGAAGAGACCCAGTACTTC.

This clone was observed a few times. The chain uses TRBV7-9 and TRBJ2-7; D gene ambiguous. V lost 0 bases and J lost 5, with 5 bases in between. The CDR3 has 12 residues. Germline CDR1 is SEHNR and CDR2 is FQNEAQ (reference sequence). The CDR3 spells CASSLARDEQYF. The CDR3 DNA follows: TGTGCCAGCAGCTTAGCCCGGGACGAGCAGTACTTC. The full variable domain, completed using reference TRBV7-9 and TRBJ2-7, is DTGVSQNPRHKITKRGQNVTFRCDPISEHNRLYWYRQTLGQGPEFLTYFQNEAQLEKSRLLSDRFSAERPKGSFSTLEIQRTEQGDSAMYLCASSLARDEQYFGPGTRLTVT.

V and J are TRBV9 and TRBJ1-6, with D uncertain. CDR1 is SGDLS, CDR2 YYNGEE, per germline. The CDR3 runs 16 residues. The V gene lost 0 bases and the J gene lost 8 bases, with 15 bases spanning the gap. The CDR3: CASSVELLLPDSPLHF. CDR3 sequence (DNA): TGTGCCAGCAGCGTAGAGTTGCTCCTGCCAGATTCACCCCTCCACTTT. Using reference TRBV9 and TRBJ1-6 for the parts outside the CDR3, the full variable domain is DSGVTQTPKHLITATGQRVTLRCSPRSGDLSVYWYQQSLDQGLQFLIQYYNGEERAKGNILERFSAQQFPDLHSELNLSSLELGDSALYFCASSVELLLPDSPLHFGNGTRLTVT.

The CDR3 is CASSISTGESYGYTF. The CDR3 bases are TGTGCCAGCAGCATATCGACAGGGGAAAGCTATGGCTACACCTTC. V and J are TRBV7-9 and TRBJ1-2, with 8 bases lining up with TRBD1. This CDR3 has 15 residues. V trimming: 5 bases; J trimming: 4 bases; junction bases outside the gene matches: 9. CDR1 SEHNR and CDR2 FQNEAQ come from the germline V gene (reference sequence). Full variable domain (rest looked up from reference TRBV7-9 and TRBJ1-2): DTGVSQNPRHKITKRGQNVTFRCDPISEHNRLYWYRQTLGQGPEFLTYFQNEAQLEKSRLLSDRFSAERPKGSFSTLEIQRTEQGDSAMYLCASSISTGESYGYTFGSGTRLTVV.

CDR3 residues: CASRATGNTEAFF. The CDR3 DNA reads TGTGCCAGCAGGGCCACAGGGAACACTGAAGCTTTCTTT. J is TRBJ1-1 and V is TRBV28, with D possibly TRBD1 on 5 matching bases. Germline V lookup: CDR1 MDHEN, CDR2 SYDVKM. The CDR3 loop spans 13 amino acids. Trimming took off 6 bases at V and 1 base at J, with 9 bases between the two ends.

V gene TRBV28 combines with J gene TRBJ2-7, with D perhaps TRBD1 (6 bases). V was cut by 6 bases and J by 6 bases, with 12 bases left in between. Germline assignment: CDR1 MDHEN and CDR2 SYDVKM. The CDR3 has 12 amino acids. The CDR3 spells CASSPTGIEQYF. The CDR3 nucleotides are TGTGCCAGCAGCCCTACAGGGATCGAGCAGTACTTC.

The chain links TRBV27 to TRBJ1-5, with a tentative D call TRBD1 (6 bases). The CDR3 is made up of 15 amino acids. Trimming cost V 6 bases and J 4 bases, with 16 bases left between them. Germline CDR1 and CDR2: MNHEY and SMNVEV (reference sequence). The CDR3 bases are TGTGCCAGCAGGGGGTTGGTCCAGGGGAATCAGCCCCAGCATTTT. Translated, it gives CASRGLVQGNQPQHF.